This T cell receptor (beta chain) was retrieved from a study of T cells in Graves' hyperthyroidism and ophthalmopathy (dated by TCRdb to the late 2010s). Regarding the complete study: Peripheral blood samples were taken at the time of initial diagnosis, prior to any treatment. Following sampling, methimazole starting at 30 mg daily was given to hyperthyroidism patients, and high-dose intravenous methylprednisolone was given to ophthalmopathy patients. TCR V-J signatures able to tell the groups apart were searched for in a discovery cohort of 95 to 100 patients, of whom 43 had Graves' ophthalmopathy and around 56 had stable Graves' hyperthyroidism. The approximately 95 discovery patients were divided at random into training and test sets in a 7:3 ratio. An independent validation cohort of around 19 hyperthyroidism patients and over 15 patients who later progressed to ophthalmopathy tested prospective prediction of ophthalmopathy. Thyroid tissue and blood T-cell repertoires from six Graves' hyperthyroidism patients were also compared in the study. TCR Vbeta CDR3 sequencing of 130 to 150 peripheral blood samples (under 45 ophthalmopathy, 75 or so hyperthyroidism and roughly 17 progressor patients) is reported in the paper. Paper-wide results and their limitations: During validation, the model predicted progression to ophthalmopathy a median of approximately 6 months ahead of onset, with more than 60% sensitivity and roughly 75% specificity. Sample size was not statistically predetermined, and blinding of investigators to group allocation was not performed. A model built on a 13 V-J signature distinguished ophthalmopathy from stable hyperthyroidism, reaching over 85% sensitivity and 81.08% specificity in cross-validation and 80%/75% in testing. Most expanded thyroid clonotypes (frequency above 0.001) were also detected in blood, suggesting blood repertoires may reflect thyroid immune responses.

Graves' hyperthyroidism was defined as stable when no progression to ophthalmopathy occurred over 18 months of follow-up. Hyperthyroidism patients were newly diagnosed, with disease duration under 2 months, and aged 18 to 65 years. Exclusion was applied to patients with uncontrolled infections, other autoimmune diseases, pregnancy or lactation. Diagnoses were based on clinical symptoms, serum thyroxine and TRAb, thyroid ultrasound and orbital computed tomography. Ficoll-Paque density gradient centrifugation was used to isolate PBMCs from about 9.4 ml of fresh peripheral blood. Total RNA was extracted with Trizol reagent, and quality was checked on an Agilent 2100 Bioanalyzer. Turning to this clonotype: What antigen it recognizes has not been identified. No much larger clonotype is one base removed from it; base qualities were not supplied.

The TCR beta CDR3 regions were amplified from the RNA transcripts. For the first round of RT-PCR on the TCR CDR3, the HTBI primer set was used together with the Qiagen OneStep RT-PCR kit. A second multiplex PCR round built the libraries, followed by size selection and purification. Paired-end sequencing of the libraries was performed with 100 bp reads on an Illumina HiSeq2000. From the authors' description of their analysis: Raw data were processed with SOAPnuke, discarding reads with adapters, uncalled bases, mean Phred below 15, or no exact constant-primer or identifier match. COPE v1.2.5 was used to merge high-quality paired reads, and clonotypes were defined as unique nucleotide sequences. MiTCR v1.1 was used to align the clonotypes against IMGT TRBV, TRBD and TRBJ reference segments. Analysis was restricted to V-J combinations with a frequency above 0.0001, which covered about 99% of repertoires. A TCS score was defined as the ratio between F50 (clonal expansion) and ExV (chaos), using BLOSUM62-based TCRdist between CDR3 peptides within each V-J. Welch's t-statistics and random forest reduced around 550 V-J features to 13, which were used in a naive Bayes classifier (R e1071). In TCRdb, the public reads were trimmed at Q25 with fastp and aligned with MiXCR, with productive beta chains retained. Entries are consolidated by CDR3 protein sequence, retaining the most common genes and DNA. The V and J calls and clone size come from TCRdb's table, not from the authors' own analysis. The sample includes approximately 700,000 distinct CDR3 sequences, with about 15% observed a single time. The ten top clones hold around 7.7% of the sample.

According to the germline V gene (reference sequence), CDR1 reads SEHNR and CDR2 reads FQNEAQ. Trimming takes 1 base from V and 6 bases from J, and the germline ends sit 10 bases apart. The CDR3 runs 13 amino acids, cysteine and phenylalanine included. The only DNA kept is the CDR3, 39 bases in frame from the first base. The sequence joins TRBV7-9 to TRBJ2-7, and possibly TRBD1, on 5 matching bases. The sequenced sample was blood. This sequence was found in a man aged 18 to 29 with Graves' hyperthyroidism. The DNA sequence follows: TGTGCCAGCAGCTTAGTAGGGGCCCTCGAGCAGTACTTC. Translated, it reads CASSLVGALEQYF. Beyond the CDR3, the reference TRBV7-9 and TRBJ2-7 genes provide the residues; the full variable domain reads: DTGVSQNPRHKITKRGQNVTFRCDPISEHNRLYWYRQTLGQGPEFLTYFQNEAQLEKSRLLSDRFSAERPKGSFSTLEIQRTEQGDSAMYLCASSLVGALEQYFGPGTRLTVT.